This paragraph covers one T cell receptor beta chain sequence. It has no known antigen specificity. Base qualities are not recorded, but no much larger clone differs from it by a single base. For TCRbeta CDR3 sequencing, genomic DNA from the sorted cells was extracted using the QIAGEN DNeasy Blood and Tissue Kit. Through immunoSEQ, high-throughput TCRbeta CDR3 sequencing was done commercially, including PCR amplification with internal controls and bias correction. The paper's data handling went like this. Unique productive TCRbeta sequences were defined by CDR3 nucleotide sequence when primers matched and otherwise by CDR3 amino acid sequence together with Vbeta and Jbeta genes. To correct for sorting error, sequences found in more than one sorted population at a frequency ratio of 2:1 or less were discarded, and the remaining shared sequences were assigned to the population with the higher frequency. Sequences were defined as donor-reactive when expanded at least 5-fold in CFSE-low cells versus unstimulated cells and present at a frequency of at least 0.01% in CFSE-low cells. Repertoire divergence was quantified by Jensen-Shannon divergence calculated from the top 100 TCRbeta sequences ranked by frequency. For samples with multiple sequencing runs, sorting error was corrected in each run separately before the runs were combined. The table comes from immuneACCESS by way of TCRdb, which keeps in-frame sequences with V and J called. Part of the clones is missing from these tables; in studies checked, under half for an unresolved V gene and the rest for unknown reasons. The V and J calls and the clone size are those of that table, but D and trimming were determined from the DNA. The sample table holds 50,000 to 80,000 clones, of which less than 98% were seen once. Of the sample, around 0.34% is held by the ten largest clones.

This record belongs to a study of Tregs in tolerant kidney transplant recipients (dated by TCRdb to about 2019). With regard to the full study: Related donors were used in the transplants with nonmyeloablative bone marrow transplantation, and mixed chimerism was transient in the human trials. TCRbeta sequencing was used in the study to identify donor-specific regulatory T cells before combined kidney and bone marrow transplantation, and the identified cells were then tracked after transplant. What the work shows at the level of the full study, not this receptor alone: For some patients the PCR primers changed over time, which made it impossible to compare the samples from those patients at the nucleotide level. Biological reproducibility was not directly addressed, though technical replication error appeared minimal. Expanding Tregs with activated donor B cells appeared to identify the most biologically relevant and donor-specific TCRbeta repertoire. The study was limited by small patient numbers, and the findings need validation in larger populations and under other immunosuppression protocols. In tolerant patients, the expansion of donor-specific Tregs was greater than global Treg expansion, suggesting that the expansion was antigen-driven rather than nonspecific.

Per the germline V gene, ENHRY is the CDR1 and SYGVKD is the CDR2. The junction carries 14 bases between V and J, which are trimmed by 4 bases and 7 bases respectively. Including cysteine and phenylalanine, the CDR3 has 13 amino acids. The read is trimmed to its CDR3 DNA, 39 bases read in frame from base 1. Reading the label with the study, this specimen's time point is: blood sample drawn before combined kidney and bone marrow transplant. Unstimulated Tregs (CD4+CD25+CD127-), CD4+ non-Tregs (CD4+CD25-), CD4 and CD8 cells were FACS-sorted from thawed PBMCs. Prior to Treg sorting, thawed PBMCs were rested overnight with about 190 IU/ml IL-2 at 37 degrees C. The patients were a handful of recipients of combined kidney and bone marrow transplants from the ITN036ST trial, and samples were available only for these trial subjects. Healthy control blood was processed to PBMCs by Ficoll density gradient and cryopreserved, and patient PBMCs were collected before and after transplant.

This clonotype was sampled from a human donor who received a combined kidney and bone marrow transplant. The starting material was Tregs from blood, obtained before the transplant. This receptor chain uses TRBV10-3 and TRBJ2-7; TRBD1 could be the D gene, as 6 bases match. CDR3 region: CAISGQDLGEQYF. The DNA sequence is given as TGTGCCATCAGTGGACAGGATCTGGGGGAGCAGTACTTC.